This T cell receptor (beta chain) was profiled in a study of T cells after yellow fever vaccination. The overall study: Each low-cell-number fraction was prepared by means of SMART-Seq v4 Ultra Low Input. Findings and caveats of the study: The secondary response peaked faster, at day 5 versus 15, but was weaker. At 95% to 97% for CD4 and 75% to 90% for CD8, most primary-vaccination clones showed up again after the booster.

Between the trimmed V and J ends, which lost 4 bases and 2 bases, there was a span of 11 bases. Germline assignment: CDR1 DFQATT and CDR2 SNEGSKA (reference sequence). The CDR3 spans 13 residues. For this clonotype: No antigen is known for it.

A process of 5'RACE template switching, which added a universal primer site and UMIs, was used to make TCR cDNA. TCRdb recomputed calls from the 5' RACE reads with MiXCR, one row per CDR3 protein. The sample lists some 350,000 distinct CDR3 sequences, 8.7% occurring once. The sequences come from PBMCs, collected on the day of the first yellow fever vaccination. The TCR comes from a man between 18 and 29 years old who received the YFV17D yellow fever vaccine. V usage is TRBV20-1 and J usage is TRBJ1-2, with D hard to call. The CDR3 DNA sequence: TGCAGTGCTACCCTGGGAGGAAACTATGGCTACACCTTC. Residues: CSATLGGNYGYTF.